This T cell receptor (beta chain) was captured in a study of beta chain features in type 1 diabetes. Overall study: No age, gender or cell yield differences were seen between patients and healthy donors. Study results and caveats: In all four CD4+ subsets, TCRB CDR3 length was significantly, moderately reduced in type 1 diabetes.

As regards this clone: Antigen: not known.

CDR3 length: 15 residues. Germline CDR1 is SGHRS and CDR2 is YFSETQ. Trimming removed 2 bases from V and 4 bases from J; junction bases left unmatched: 5. Since all of the isolated RNA was reverse transcribed, expressed TCRB transcripts were what got sequenced. Deep immunoSEQ sequencing covered naive, central memory and regulatory T cell samples. Data came from immunoSEQ multiplex PCR; TCRdb stores just in-frame clones and leaves some out. The table has over 350,000 clones, more than 13% seen once; the top ten hold under 0.02%. Sorting that relied on CD45RO/CCR7/CD25/CD127/CD95/CD27 yielded CD4+ naive, central memory, regulatory and stem cell-like memory cells.

Sequenced: naive CD4+ T cells from blood. This TCR was recovered from a woman in her late teens or twenties in good health. The chain joins TRBV5-1 to TRBJ2-7, with 11 bases matching TRBD1. The CDR3 DNA reads TGCGCCAGCAGCTTCCCGGACAGGGGGCTATACGAGCAGTACTTC. Translated, it gives CASSFPDRGLYEQYF.